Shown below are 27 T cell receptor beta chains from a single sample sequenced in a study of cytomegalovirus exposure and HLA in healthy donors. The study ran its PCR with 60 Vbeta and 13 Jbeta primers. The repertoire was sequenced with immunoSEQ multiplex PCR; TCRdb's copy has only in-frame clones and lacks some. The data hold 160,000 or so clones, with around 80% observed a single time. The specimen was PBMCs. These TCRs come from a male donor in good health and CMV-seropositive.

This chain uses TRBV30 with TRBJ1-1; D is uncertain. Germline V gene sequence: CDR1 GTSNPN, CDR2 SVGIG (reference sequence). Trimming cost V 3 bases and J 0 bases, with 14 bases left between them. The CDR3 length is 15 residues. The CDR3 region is CAWSKGRVLNTEAFF. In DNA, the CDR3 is TGTGCCTGGAGCAAAGGCCGGGTTCTGAACACTGAAGCTTTCTTT. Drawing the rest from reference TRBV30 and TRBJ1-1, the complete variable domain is SQTIHQWPATLVQPVGSPLSLECTVEGTSNPNLYWYRQAAGRGLQLLFYSVGIGQISSEVPQNLSASRPQDRQFILSSKKLLLSDSGFYLCAWSKGRVLNTEAFFGQGTRLTVV.

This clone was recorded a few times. DNA for the CDR3: TGTGCCAGCAGTTTCTCCGGGGTGTACAATGAGCAGTTCTTC. Its translation is CASSFSGVYNEQFF. The chain recombines TRBV27 with TRBJ2-1; D possibly corresponds to TRBD2 (5 bases). The germline CDR1 and CDR2 sequences are MNHEY and SMNVEV (reference sequence). V was shortened by 3 bases and J by 4 bases, with 10 bases between the two germline ends. CDR3 length: 14 amino acids.

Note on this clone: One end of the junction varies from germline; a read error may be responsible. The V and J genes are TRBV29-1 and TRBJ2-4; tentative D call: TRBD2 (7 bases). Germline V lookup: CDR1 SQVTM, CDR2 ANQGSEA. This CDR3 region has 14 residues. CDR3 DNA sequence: TGCAGCGTTGTACAGGGAGGGGGGACAAACAGTCAGTACTTC. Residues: CSVVQGGGTNSQYF. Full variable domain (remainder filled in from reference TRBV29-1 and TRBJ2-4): SAVISQKPSRDICQRGTSLTIQCQVDSQVTMMFWYRQQPGQSLTLIATANQGSEATYESGFVIDKFPISRPNLTFSTLTVSNMSPEDSSIYLCSVVQGGGTNSQYFGAGTRLSVL.

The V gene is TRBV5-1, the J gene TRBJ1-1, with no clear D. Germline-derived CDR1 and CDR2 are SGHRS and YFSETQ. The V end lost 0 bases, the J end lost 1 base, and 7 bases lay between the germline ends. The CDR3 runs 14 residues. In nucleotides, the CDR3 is TGCGCCAGCAGCTTGGTGGTCGGGAACACTGAAGCTTTCTTT. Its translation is CASSLVVGNTEAFF.

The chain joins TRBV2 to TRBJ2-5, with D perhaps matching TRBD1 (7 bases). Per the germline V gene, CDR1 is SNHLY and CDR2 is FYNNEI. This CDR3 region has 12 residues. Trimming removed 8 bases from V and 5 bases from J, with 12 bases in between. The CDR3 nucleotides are TGTGCCAGCTGGACAGGAGGGGAGACCCAGTACTTC. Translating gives CASWTGGETQYF.

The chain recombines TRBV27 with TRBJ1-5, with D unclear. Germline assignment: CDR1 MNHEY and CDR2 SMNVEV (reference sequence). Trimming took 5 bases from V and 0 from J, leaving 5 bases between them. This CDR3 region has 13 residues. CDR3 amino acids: CASSLFSNQPQHF. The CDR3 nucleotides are TGTGCCAGCAGTCTTTTTAGCAATCAGCCCCAGCATTTT.

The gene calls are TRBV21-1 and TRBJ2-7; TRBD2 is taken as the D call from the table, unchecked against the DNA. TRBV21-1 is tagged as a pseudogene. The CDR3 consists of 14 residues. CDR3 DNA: TGTGCCAGCAGCAACCACCTAGCGGGAGGCGAGCAGTACTTC. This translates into CASSNHLAGGEQYF.

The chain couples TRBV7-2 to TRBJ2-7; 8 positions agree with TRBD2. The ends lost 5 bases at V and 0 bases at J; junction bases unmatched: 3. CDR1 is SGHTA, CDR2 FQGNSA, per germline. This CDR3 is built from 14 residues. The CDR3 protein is CASSGGGSSYEQYF. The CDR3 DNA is TGTGCCAGCAGCGGCGGGGGGAGCTCCTACGAGCAGTACTTC.

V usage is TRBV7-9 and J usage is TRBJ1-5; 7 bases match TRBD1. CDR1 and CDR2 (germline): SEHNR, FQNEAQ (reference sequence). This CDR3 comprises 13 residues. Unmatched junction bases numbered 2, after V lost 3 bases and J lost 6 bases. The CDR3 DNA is TGTGCCAGCAGCTTCAGGGGGAGTCAGCCCCAGCATTTT. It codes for CASSFRGSQPQHF.

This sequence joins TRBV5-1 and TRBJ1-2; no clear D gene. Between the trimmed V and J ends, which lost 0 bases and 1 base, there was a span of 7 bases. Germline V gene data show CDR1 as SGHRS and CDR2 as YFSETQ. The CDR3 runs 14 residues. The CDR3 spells CASSLESFNYGYTF. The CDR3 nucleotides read TGCGCCAGCAGCTTGGAGAGTTTTAACTATGGCTACACCTTC.

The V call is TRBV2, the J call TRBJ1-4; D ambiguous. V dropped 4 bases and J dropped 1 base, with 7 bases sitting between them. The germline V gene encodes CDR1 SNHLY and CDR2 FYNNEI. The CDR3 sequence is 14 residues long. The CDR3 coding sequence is TGTGCCAGCAGTGGTTCCCTAACTAATGAAAAACTGTTTTTT. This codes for CASSGSLTNEKLFF.

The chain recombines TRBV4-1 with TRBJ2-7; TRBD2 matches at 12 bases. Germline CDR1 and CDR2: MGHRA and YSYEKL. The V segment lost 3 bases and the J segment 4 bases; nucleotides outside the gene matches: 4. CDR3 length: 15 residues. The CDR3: CASSHELAGGYEQYF. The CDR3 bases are TGCGCCAGCAGCCACGAACTAGCGGGAGGTTACGAGCAGTACTTC.

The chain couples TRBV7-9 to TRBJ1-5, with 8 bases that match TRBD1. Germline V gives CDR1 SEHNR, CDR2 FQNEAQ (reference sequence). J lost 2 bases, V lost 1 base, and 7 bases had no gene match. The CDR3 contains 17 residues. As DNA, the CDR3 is TGTGCCAGCAGCTTAGGGGGCTTGACAGGGGGCAATCAGCCCCAGCATTTT. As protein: CASSLGGLTGGNQPQHF.

The CDR3 here is CASSLGATEAFF. The CDR3 bases are TGTGCCAGCAGTTTGGGGGCCACTGAAGCTTTCTTT. V and J are TRBV28 and TRBJ1-1, with a possible D match to TRBD1 (6 bases). The CDR3 consists of 12 residues. Germline V lookup: CDR1 MDHEN, CDR2 SYDVKM. The V end was cut by 3 bases, the J end by 4 bases, with 6 bases between.

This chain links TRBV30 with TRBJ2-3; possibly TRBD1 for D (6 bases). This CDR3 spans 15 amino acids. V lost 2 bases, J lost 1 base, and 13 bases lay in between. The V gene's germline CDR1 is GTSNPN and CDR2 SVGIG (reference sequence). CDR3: CAWSPLGAGTDTQYF. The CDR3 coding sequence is TGTGCCTGGAGTCCCCTGGGGGCTGGCACAGATACGCAGTATTTT.

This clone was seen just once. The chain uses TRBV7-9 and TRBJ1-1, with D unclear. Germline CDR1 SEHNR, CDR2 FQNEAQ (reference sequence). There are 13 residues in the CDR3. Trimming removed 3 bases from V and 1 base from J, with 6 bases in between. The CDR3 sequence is CASSFTRNTEAFF. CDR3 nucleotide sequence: TGTGCCAGCAGCTTCACTAGGAACACTGAAGCTTTCTTT.

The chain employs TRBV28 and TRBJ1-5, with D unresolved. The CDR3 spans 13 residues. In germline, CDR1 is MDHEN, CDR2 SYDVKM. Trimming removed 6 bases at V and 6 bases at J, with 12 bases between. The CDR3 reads CASRGGNVQPQHF. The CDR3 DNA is TGTGCCAGCAGGGGCGGGAATGTTCAGCCCCAGCATTTT.

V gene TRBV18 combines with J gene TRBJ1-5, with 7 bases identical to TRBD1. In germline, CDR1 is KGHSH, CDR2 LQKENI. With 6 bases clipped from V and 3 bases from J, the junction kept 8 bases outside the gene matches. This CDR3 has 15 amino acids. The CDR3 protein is CASSPNRGPNQPQHF. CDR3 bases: TGTGCCAGCTCCCCCAATAGGGGGCCCAATCAGCCCCAGCATTTT.

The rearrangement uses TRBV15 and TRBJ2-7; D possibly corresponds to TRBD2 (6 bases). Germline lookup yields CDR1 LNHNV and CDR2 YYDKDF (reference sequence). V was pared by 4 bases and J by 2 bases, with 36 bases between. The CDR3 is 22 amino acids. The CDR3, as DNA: TGTGCCACCAGCACCGCCAGTACCCGGCGGGGACGACCGGGGTTAGGGCCCTACGAGCAGTACTTC. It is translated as CATSTASTRRGRPGLGPYEQYF.

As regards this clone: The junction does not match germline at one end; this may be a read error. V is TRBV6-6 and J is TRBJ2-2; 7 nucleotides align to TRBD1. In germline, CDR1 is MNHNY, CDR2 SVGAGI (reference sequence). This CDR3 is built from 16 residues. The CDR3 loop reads CASSYSGTANTGELFF. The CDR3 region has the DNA TGTGCCAGCAGCTACTCCGGGACAGCGAACACCGGGGAGCTGTTTTTT.

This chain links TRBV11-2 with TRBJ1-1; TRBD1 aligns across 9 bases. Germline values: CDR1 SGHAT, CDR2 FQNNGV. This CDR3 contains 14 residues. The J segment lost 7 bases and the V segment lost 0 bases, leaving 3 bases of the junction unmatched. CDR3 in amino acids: CASSLEGQGGEAFF. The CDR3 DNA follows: TGTGCCAGCAGCTTAGAGGGACAGGGCGGTGAAGCTTTCTTT. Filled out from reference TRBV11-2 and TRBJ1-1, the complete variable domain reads EAGVAQSPRYKIIEKRQSVAFWCNPISGHATLYWYQQILGQGPKLLIQFQNNGVVDDSQLPKDRFSAERLKGVDSTLKIQPAKLEDSAVYLCASSLEGQGGEAFFGQGTRLTVV.

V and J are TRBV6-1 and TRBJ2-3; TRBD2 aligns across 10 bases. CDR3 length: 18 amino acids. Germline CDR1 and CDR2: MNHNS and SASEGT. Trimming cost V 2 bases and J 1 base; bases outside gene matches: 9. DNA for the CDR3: TGTGCCAGCAGTGAAATCGATGGACTAGCGGTGCGCACAGATACGCAGTATTTT. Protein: CASSEIDGLAVRTDTQYF.

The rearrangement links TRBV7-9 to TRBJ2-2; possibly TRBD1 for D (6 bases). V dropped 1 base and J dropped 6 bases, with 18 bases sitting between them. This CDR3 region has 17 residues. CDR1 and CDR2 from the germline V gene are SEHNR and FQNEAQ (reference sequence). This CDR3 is CASSLGGTGWTAGELFF. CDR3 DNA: TGTGCCAGCAGCTTAGGGGGTACAGGGTGGACGGCCGGGGAGCTGTTTTTT.

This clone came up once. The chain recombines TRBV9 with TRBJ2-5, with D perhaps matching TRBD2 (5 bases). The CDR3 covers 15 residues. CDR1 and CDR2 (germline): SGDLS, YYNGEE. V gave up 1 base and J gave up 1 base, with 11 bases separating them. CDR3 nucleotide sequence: TGTGCCAGCAGCGTAAATGGCGGGTTCCAAGAGACCCAGTACTTC. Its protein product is CASSVNGGFQETQYF.

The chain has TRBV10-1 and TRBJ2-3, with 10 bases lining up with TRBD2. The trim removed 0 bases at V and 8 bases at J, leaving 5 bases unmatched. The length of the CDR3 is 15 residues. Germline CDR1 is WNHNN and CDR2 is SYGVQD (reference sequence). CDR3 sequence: CASSESAGGLGTQYF. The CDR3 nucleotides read TGCGCCAGCAGTGAGTCAGCGGGGGGGCTGGGTACGCAGTATTTT.

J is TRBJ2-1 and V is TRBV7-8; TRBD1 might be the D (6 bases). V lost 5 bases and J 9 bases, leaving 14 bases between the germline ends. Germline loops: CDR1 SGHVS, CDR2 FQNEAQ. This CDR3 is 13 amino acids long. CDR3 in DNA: TGTGCCAGCAGCCCGCTGGGGGCGGGTGAGCAGTTCTTC. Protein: CASSPLGAGEQFF. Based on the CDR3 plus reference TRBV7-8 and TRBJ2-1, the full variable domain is GAGVSQSPRYKVAKRGQDVALRCDPISGHVSLFWYQQALGQGPEFLTYFQNEAQLDKSGLPSDRFFAERPEGSVSTLKIQRTQQEDSAVYLCASSPLGAGEQFFGPGTRLTVL.

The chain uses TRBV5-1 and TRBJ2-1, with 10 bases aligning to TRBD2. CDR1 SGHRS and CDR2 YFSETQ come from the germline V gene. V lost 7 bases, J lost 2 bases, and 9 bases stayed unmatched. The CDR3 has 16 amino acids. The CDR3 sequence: CASPASGGGTYNEQFF. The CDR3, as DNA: TGCGCCAGCCCGGCTAGCGGGGGAGGCACCTACAATGAGCAGTTCTTC.